These 27 T cell receptor beta chains originate from one sample sequenced in a study of low-dose radiotherapy and immunotherapy resistance in tumors. Covering alpha and beta chains, TRAV- and TRBV-specific primers were used for the first-strand cDNA. With a V-primer adapter and a constant-region primer, TCRs were amplified for about 20 PCR cycles. In TCRdb, the reads were re-called with MiXCR into one record per CDR3 protein. This sample carries approximately 15,000 distinct CDR3 sequences, around three fifths of them seen once, and the ten largest clones take approximately 8%. The receptors originated from a human donor with advanced metastatic prostate, ovarian, gallbladder or colorectal cancer (not recorded which). This table probably holds off-target reads from a library built for another chain.

This sequence joins TRBV6-2 or TRBV6-3 and TRBJ1-2; possible D gene TRBD1, 5 bases. Germline V gene lookup returns CDR1 MNHEY and CDR2 SVGEGT. This CDR3 is 16 amino acids long. V gave up 5 bases and J gave up 2 bases, with 18 bases separating them. In nucleotides, the CDR3 is TGTGCCAGCAGTCGGAGGGTAGTAGGGACCAACTATGGCTACACCTTC. It is translated as CASSRRVVGTNYGYTF.

This clonotype was seen just once. The chain couples TRBV28 to TRBJ2-3; D gene unclear. Germline lookup yields CDR1 MDHEN and CDR2 SYDVKM. The CDR3 loop spans 15 amino acids. V lost 3 bases and J 0 bases, leaving 10 bases between the germline ends. CDR3 loop: CASSFQIPSTDTQYF. In DNA form, the CDR3 reads TGTGCCAGCAGTTTCCAGATTCCTAGCACAGATACGCAGTATTTT.

There are a few counts of this clonotype. The rearrangement joins TRBV5-5 to TRBJ1-1; maybe TRBD1 (6 bases). Looked up from germline, CDR1 is SGHKS and CDR2 is YYEKEE (reference sequence). V lost 0 bases and J lost 4, with 10 bases in between. The CDR3 spans 14 residues. The CDR3 reads CASSLAWGATEAFF. The CDR3 DNA follows: TGTGCCAGCAGCTTGGCCTGGGGGGCCACTGAAGCTTTCTTT.

This chain connects TRBV2 to TRBJ2-3; weak D call: TRBD1 (5 bases). This CDR3 has 13 amino acids. Trimming removed 11 bases at V and 2 bases at J, with 14 bases between. Germline V gene data show CDR1 as SNHLY and CDR2 as FYNNEI. The CDR3 loop is CAHRRGTTDTQYF. The CDR3 coding sequence is TGTGCCCACCGAAGGGGTACCACAGATACGCAGTATTTT.

The chain links TRBV2 to TRBJ2-3; D assignment may be TRBD1 or TRBD2 (5 bases each). The CDR3 length is 14 residues. Trimming pared 4 bases from V and 3 bases from J, leaving 11 bases between. Germline CDR1 reads SNHLY; CDR2 reads FYNNEI. DNA for the CDR3: TGTGCCAGCAGTGTTCAGGGAGCAACAGATACGCAGTATTTT. Protein: CASSVQGATDTQYF. Based on the CDR3 plus reference TRBV2 and TRBJ2-3, the full variable domain is EPEVTQTPSHQVTQMGQEVILRCVPISNHLYFYWYRQILGQKVEFLVSFYNNEISEKSEIFDDQFSVERPDGSNFTLKIRSTKLEDSAMYFCASSVQGATDTQYFGPGTRLTVL.

This clonotype appeared a single time. This chain links TRBV4-1 with TRBJ1-1, with D hard to call. This CDR3 has 13 amino acids. From germline, CDR1 is MGHRA and CDR2 YSYEKL. Trimming shortened V by 3 bases and J by 0 bases, and 5 bases separated the two germline ends. CDR3 nucleotide sequence: TGCGCCAGCAGCCAGGGCGTGAACACTGAAGCTTTCTTT. Protein: CASSQGVNTEAFF.

A word on this clonotype: Its ends do not fully match the called genes, so a read error is possible. The chain has TRBV6-1 and TRBJ2-5; 9 nucleotides agree with TRBD2. The germline V gene has CDR1 MNHNS and CDR2 SASEGT. The CDR3 is made up of 14 amino acids. The CDR3 loop reads CAISSGSNTETQYF. CDR3 nucleotides: TGTGCCATCAGTAGCGGGAGTAATACGGAGACCCAGTACTTC.

This chain connects TRBV12-3 or TRBV12-4 to TRBJ2-3; no clear D. Trimming removed 3 bases from V and 3 bases from J, with 10 bases in between. CDR3 size: 14 residues. The CDR3 here is CASSFAAPTDTQYF. The CDR3 nucleotides read TGTGCCAGCAGTTTCGCGGCCCCAACAGATACGCAGTATTTT.

There are a few counts of this clonotype. The V gene is TRBV6-2 or TRBV6-3, the J gene TRBJ1-4; TRBD1 might be the D (6 bases). CDR3 length: 12 residues. Germline CDR1 MNHEY, CDR2 SVGEGT. Trimming removed 7 bases at V and 4 bases at J, with 7 bases between. CDR3 in amino acids: CASKGGNEKLFF. The CDR3 bases are TGTGCCAGCAAGGGGGGTAATGAAAAACTGTTTTTT.

The chain is built from TRBV28 and TRBJ2-1, with 7 bases matching TRBD2. Per the germline V gene, CDR1 is MDHEN and CDR2 is SYDVKM. The CDR3 has 14 amino acids. The junction had 7 bases not matched to a gene; V was cut back by 7 bases and J by 4 bases. As DNA, the CDR3 is TGTGCCAGCATGAGCGGGATTTCATACAATGAGCAGTTCTTC. This sequence encodes CASMSGISYNEQFF.

The J gene is TRBJ1-1, the V gene TRBV5-1; 7 nucleotides match TRBD1. V lost 2 bases to trimming and J lost 4 bases; unmatched junction nucleotides: 5. The germline CDR1 and CDR2 sequences are SGHRS and YFSETQ. This CDR3 comprises 14 residues. CDR3 bases: TGCGCCAGCAGCTTAGGACAGGATTTCACTGAAGCTTTCTTT. This translates into CASSLGQDFTEAFF.

In this sample, this clonotype turned up once. The chain carries TRBV6-1 and TRBJ2-1, with D possibly TRBD1 on 6 matching bases. The CDR3 extends over 16 amino acids. V dropped 2 bases and J dropped 2 bases, with 13 bases sitting between them. Germline V gene lookup returns CDR1 MNHNS and CDR2 SASEGT. The CDR3 coding sequence is TGTGCCAGCAGTGAAAAGAGTGGGGGCGCCTACAATGAGCAGTTCTTC. This gives the protein CASSEKSGGAYNEQFF.

The chain is built from TRBV2 and TRBJ2-7, with D perhaps being TRBD1 or TRBD2 (5 bases each). CDR3 length: 13 residues. The germline V and J ends were trimmed by 2 bases and 5 bases, with 10 bases remaining between them. Per germline, CDR1 SNHLY and CDR2 FYNNEI. The CDR3 loop reads CASSEIVGDEQYF. Written as DNA, the CDR3 is TGTGCCAGCAGTGAAATCGTGGGGGACGAGCAGTACTTC.

V usage is TRBV27 and J usage is TRBJ1-6, with D unresolved. The V end lost 8 bases, the J end lost 0 bases, and 14 bases lay between the germline ends. CDR3 length: 16 amino acids. Looked up from germline, CDR1 is MNHEY and CDR2 is SMNVEV (reference sequence). The CDR3 is CASSLRVSSYNSPLHF. The CDR3 DNA sequence: TGTGCCAGCTCGTTAAGGGTGAGCTCCTATAATTCACCCCTCCACTTT.

The genes are TRBV28 and TRBJ2-7, with TRBD1 as a possible D gene (5 bases). With 3 bases removed from V and 0 bases from J, the gap between germline ends came to 15 bases. This CDR3 contains 16 residues. CDR1 MDHEN and CDR2 SYDVKM come from the germline V gene. CDR3 sequence: CASSFTSQGFSYEQYF. As DNA, the CDR3 is TGTGCCAGCAGTTTTACGTCTCAGGGCTTCTCCTACGAGCAGTACTTC.

The chain recombines TRBV7-9 with TRBJ2-3; 8 nucleotides line up with TRBD1. The CDR3 has 18 residues. The germline CDR1 and CDR2 sequences are SEHNR and FQNEAQ (reference sequence). Trimming took 5 bases from V and 0 from J; bases not matched to a gene: 13. CDR3 DNA: TGTGCCAGCAGCACAGGCCTTCAGGGGGCGCGAAGCACAGATACGCAGTATTTT. Translation gives CASSTGLQGARSTDTQYF.

The rearrangement uses TRBV28 and TRBJ1-1; no clear D gene. Germline V gives CDR1 MDHEN, CDR2 SYDVKM. The ends were cut back, 7 bases at V and 4 bases at J, with 22 bases in the middle. The length of the CDR3 is 16 residues. This CDR3 is CASNYGPGPKPTEAFF. The CDR3 DNA reads as TGTGCCAGCAACTATGGTCCAGGCCCTAAGCCCACTGAAGCTTTCTTT.

The chain recombines TRBV5-4 with TRBJ2-4; 14 nucleotides match TRBD2. After removal of 5 bases from V and 0 bases from J, the junction contained 4 bases not matched to a gene. This CDR3 region has 17 residues. CDR1 is SGHNT and CDR2 is YYREEE in the germline V gene (reference sequence). The CDR3 here is CASSWTSGGIAKNIQYF. For the CDR3, the DNA is TGTGCCAGCAGTTGGACTAGCGGGGGGATAGCCAAAAACATTCAGTACTTC.

The chain recombines TRBV20-1 with TRBJ1-5; possible D gene TRBD1, 5 bases. Germline CDR1 and CDR2: DFQATT and SNEGSKA (reference sequence). The CDR3 has 13 amino acids. The V gene lost 6 bases and the J gene lost 8 bases, with 17 bases spanning the gap. The CDR3 spells CSASWGVEKPQHF. In DNA, the CDR3 is TGCAGTGCGAGCTGGGGGGTTGAGAAGCCCCAGCATTTT.

The chain joins TRBV5-5 to TRBJ1-5; possible D gene TRBD1, 6 bases. V shed 2 bases and J shed 10 bases, with 16 bases lying between them. This CDR3 has 14 amino acids. Germline-derived CDR1 and CDR2 are SGHKS and YYEKEE (reference sequence). The CDR3 nucleotides are TGTGCCAGCAGCTTAAAGCCCAGGGGATATCCCCAGCATTTT. Its translation is CASSLKPRGYPQHF.

V is TRBV19 and J is TRBJ1-5, with 9 bases fitting TRBD1. V shed 5 bases and J 5 bases; nucleotides not matched to a gene: 4. Per the germline V gene, CDR1 is LNHDA and CDR2 is SQIVND (reference sequence). This CDR3 contains 14 residues. The CDR3 reads CASSGGQGDQPQHF. Here the CDR3 DNA reads TGTGCCAGTAGTGGGGGACAGGGAGATCAGCCCCAGCATTTT.

The chain carries TRBV4-2 and TRBJ2-5; D not certain. The CDR3 runs to 18 residues. Germline V gene lookup returns CDR1 LGHNA and CDR2 YNFKEQ. Trimming removed 0 bases from V and 2 bases from J, with 19 bases in between. The CDR3 nucleotides read TGTGCCAGCAGCCAAGATGCCGTCCAGGCCCGACCTCAAGAGACCCAGTACTTC. Translating it yields CASSQDAVQARPQETQYF.

The chain combines TRBV9 with TRBJ2-2; 8 nucleotides line up with TRBD2. The CDR3 is 16 residues long. Germline V gives CDR1 SGDLS, CDR2 YYNGEE. J was trimmed by 2 bases and V by 2 bases; bases with no gene match: 5. CDR3 sequence: CASSVKWTSNTGELFF. Written as DNA, the CDR3 is TGTGCCAGCAGCGTCAAGTGGACTAGCAACACCGGGGAGCTGTTTTTT.

The gene calls are TRBV9 and TRBJ2-7, with D perhaps being TRBD1 or TRBD2 (6 bases each). The ends were cut back, 0 bases at V and 7 bases at J, with 14 bases in the middle. Germline V gene sequence: CDR1 SGDLS, CDR2 YYNGEE. The CDR3 runs to 14 residues. For the CDR3, the DNA is TGTGCCAGCAGCGTAGATCCGGGGGCGGGTGAGCAGTACTTC. This gives the protein CASSVDPGAGEQYF.

The V call is TRBV18, the J call TRBJ2-3; D is ambiguous. Germline V gene lookup returns CDR1 KGHSH and CDR2 LQKENI. This CDR3 has 15 residues. V was pared by 3 bases and J by 2 bases, with 12 bases between. The CDR3 region has the DNA TGTGCCAGCTCACCCCTAGAGGTCTCCACAGATACGCAGTATTTT. It codes for CASSPLEVSTDTQYF. The full variable domain, rest sourced from reference TRBV18 and TRBJ2-3, is NAGVMQNPRHLVRRRGQEARLRCSPMKGHSHVYWYRQLPEEGLKFMVYLQKENIIDESGMPKERFSAEFPKEGPSILRIQQVVRGDSAAYFCASSPLEVSTDTQYFGPGTRLTVL.

In its sample, this clonotype was seen a few times. The chain links TRBV5-1 to TRBJ1-1, with a possible D match to TRBD1 (6 bases). The CDR3 runs to 14 residues. V lost 6 bases to trimming and J lost 0 bases, with 12 bases between them. The germline V gene has CDR1 SGHRS and CDR2 YFSETQ. The CDR3 DNA follows: TGCGCCAGCAACCACGGGGACATGAACACTGAAGCTTTCTTT. It encodes CASNHGDMNTEAFF.

The rearrangement uses TRBV7-4 and TRBJ1-5; weak D call: TRBD1 (5 bases). The CDR3 sequence is 17 residues long. CDR1 is SGHVT and CDR2 is SQSDAQ in the germline V gene. The V and J ends lost 5 bases and 3 bases respectively, with 20 bases between them. CDR3 residues: CASSTPVLGLANQPQHF. CDR3 nucleotide sequence: TGTGCCAGCAGCACCCCGGTGTTGGGGCTTGCCAATCAGCCCCAGCATTTT.